The next 23 T cell receptor beta chains were all read from a single sample in a study of CD8+CD57+ T cells in acquired aplastic anemia. Genomic DNA, the template, was used for profiling of the TCR beta VDJ and CDR3. TCRdb re-called the reads through MiXCR, storing one row per CDR3 protein. The sample lists 250,000 to 350,000 distinct CDR3 sequences; 45% to 70% were seen once. Input material: sorted CD4+, CD8+, or CD8+CD57+ T cells (not recorded which) from PBMCs. All receptors derive from a human donor with severe aplastic anemia or a healthy control (not recorded which).

This rearrangement joins TRBV7-2 to TRBJ2-5; D ambiguous. Per the germline V gene, CDR1 is SGHTA and CDR2 is FQGNSA. The length of the CDR3 is 15 residues. Deletions cut 5 bases from V and 5 bases from J, with 18 bases between. The DNA for the CDR3 is TGTGCCAGCAGCCTCCGGGCCACCAGTTCGGAGACCCAGTACTTC. Amino acid sequence: CASSLRATSSETQYF.

This clonotype occurred a few times. This rearrangement joins TRBV3-1 to TRBJ2-2, with 7 nucleotides matching TRBD2. V lost 7 bases and J lost 4; bases outside the gene matches: 6. This CDR3 contains 14 residues. Germline lookup yields CDR1 LGHDT and CDR2 YNNKEL (reference sequence). The CDR3 DNA reads TGTGCCAGCATGGACACGGGGGGCACCGGGGAGCTGTTTTTT. Protein product: CASMDTGGTGELFF.

The chain uses TRBV20-1 and TRBJ1-5, with 7 bases aligning to TRBD1. This CDR3 region has 14 residues. The J segment lost 0 bases and the V segment lost 3 bases, leaving 2 bases of the junction unmatched. Germline V gene lookup returns CDR1 DFQATT and CDR2 SNEGSKA (reference sequence). This CDR3 is CSARGQNSNQPQHF. In DNA form, the CDR3 reads TGCAGTGCTAGGGGACAGAATAGCAATCAGCCCCAGCATTTT.

This clonotype was found many times. The chain recombines TRBV9 with TRBJ2-7; D gene ambiguous. The V gene lost 0 bases and the J gene lost 3 bases, with 13 bases spanning the gap. Germline V gives CDR1 SGDLS, CDR2 YYNGEE. This CDR3 spans 15 amino acids. This CDR3 reads CASSVEAGRIYEQYF. The CDR3 DNA is TGTGCCAGCAGCGTAGAGGCCGGTAGAATCTACGAGCAGTACTTC.

This chain joins TRBV20-1 and TRBJ2-3; 9 positions agree with TRBD1. CDR1 DFQATT and CDR2 SNEGSKA come from the germline V gene (reference sequence). The CDR3 has 15 amino acids. V lost 5 bases to trimming and J lost 4 bases; unmatched junction nucleotides: 10. DNA of the CDR3: TGCAGTGCTCCTCGAGGGGACAGGGTGTCAGATACGCAGTATTTT. Translation: CSAPRGDRVSDTQYF.

The chain recombines TRBV24-1 with TRBJ1-1; D is ambiguous. Germline-derived CDR1 and CDR2 are KGHDR and SFDVKD. There are 12 residues in the CDR3. With 5 bases removed from V and 3 bases from J, the gap between germline ends came to 6 bases. Here the CDR3 reads CATSVTDTEAFF. CDR3 in DNA: TGTGCCACCAGTGTCACTGACACTGAAGCTTTCTTT.

CDR3 bases: TGTGCCAGCAGCTTAGATCACAGGGCAACAGGGAATTCACCCCTCCACTTT. Its protein is CASSLDHRATGNSPLHF. The chain couples TRBV7-8 to TRBJ1-6; tentatively, D is TRBD1 (6 bases). Germline V gene data show CDR1 as SGHVS and CDR2 as FQNEAQ. The CDR3 spans 17 residues. V shed 1 base and J shed 7 bases, with 17 bases lying between them.

In its sample, this clonotype was seen many times. The chain links TRBV20-1 to TRBJ2-3; D uncertain. The length of the CDR3 is 16 residues. With 3 bases removed from V and 0 bases from J, the gap between germline ends came to 16 bases. Germline lookup yields CDR1 DFQATT and CDR2 SNEGSKA (reference sequence). The CDR3, as DNA: TGCAGTGCTAGTAGCCCCGCGGTCAGTAGCACAGATACGCAGTATTTT. This sequence encodes CSASSPAVSSTDTQYF.

This clonotype was counted between two and nine times. The V gene is TRBV18, the J gene TRBJ1-1; 9 bases line up with TRBD1. This CDR3 region has 14 residues. Germline CDR1 KGHSH, CDR2 LQKENI. J gave up 3 bases and V 4 bases, and 3 bases lay outside the gene matches. CDR3 sequence reads: CASSLGTGYTEAFF. The CDR3 DNA sequence: TGTGCCAGCTCACTTGGGACAGGGTACACTGAAGCTTTCTTT.

This sequence joins TRBV7-9 and TRBJ1-2, with 7 bases matching TRBD1. Looked up from germline, CDR1 is SEHNR and CDR2 is FQNEAQ (reference sequence). V was pared by 3 bases and J by 8 bases, with 12 bases of the junction left unmatched. The CDR3 consists of 15 residues. Here the CDR3 DNA reads TGTGCCAGCAGCTTCATCCCGCAGGGGACAGAGGGCTACACCTTC. Translating it yields CASSFIPQGTEGYTF.

This clonotype was seen at least ten times. The J gene is TRBJ2-1, the V gene TRBV5-8; D remains unclear. Trimming took 5 bases from V and 14 from J, leaving 20 bases between them. This CDR3 contains 13 residues. Germline CDR1 and CDR2: SGHTS and YDEGEE. CDR3 DNA sequence: TGTGCCAGCAGGTTTCCTGGGGTGCCCCCGGAGTTCTTC. Protein sequence: CASRFPGVPPEFF.

In the case of this clonotype: Mismatch with germline at one junction end may stem from a read error. This sequence joins TRBV10-1 and TRBJ2-7, with 9 bases that match TRBD2. The CDR3 has 14 amino acids. The V gene's germline CDR1 is WNHNN and CDR2 SYGVQD (reference sequence). CDR3 DNA sequence: TGCGCCAGCTCCAAGACTAGCGGTTCCTACGAGCGGTACTTC. Amino acids: CASSKTSGSYERYF.

The chain couples TRBV15 to TRBJ2-5, with D tentatively TRBD2 (6 bases). V was trimmed by 2 bases and J by 2 bases, leaving 18 bases between them. CDR1 LNHNV and CDR2 YYDKDF come from the germline V gene (reference sequence). CDR3 length equals 17 residues. CDR3 protein: CATSRSTRGGAQETQYF. As DNA, the CDR3 is TGTGCCACCAGCAGATCCACGCGGGGTGGAGCGCAAGAGACCCAGTACTTC.

The chain links TRBV5-1 to TRBJ1-5; 9 bases fit TRBD1. V lost 4 bases, J lost 6 bases, and 11 bases stayed unmatched. Germline V gene lookup returns CDR1 SGHRS and CDR2 YFSETQ. The CDR3 runs 16 residues. The CDR3 bases are TGCGCCAGCAGCGTGGGCGGAACAGGGGGCACTCAGCCCCAGCATTTT. Translated: CASSVGGTGGTQPQHF. The whole variable domain, remainder taken from reference TRBV5-1 and TRBJ1-5, is KAGVTQTPRYLIKTRGQQVTLSCSPISGHRSVSWYQQTPGQGLQFLFEYFSETQRNKGNFPGRFSGRQFSNSRSEMNVSTLELGDSALYLCASSVGGTGGTQPQHFGDGTRLSIL.

This clonotype was seen ten or more times. This sequence joins TRBV19 and TRBJ2-7; D gene ambiguous. The CDR3 has 15 amino acids. Per the germline V gene, CDR1 is LNHDA and CDR2 is SQIVND (reference sequence). Trimming took off 6 bases at V and 2 bases at J, with 17 bases between the two ends. CDR3 sequence reads: CASSLDTAATYEQYF. In DNA form, the CDR3 reads TGTGCCAGTAGCCTTGACACGGCAGCCACCTACGAGCAGTACTTC.

The chain is built from TRBV20-1 and TRBJ2-1, with 8 bases matching TRBD2. Per germline, CDR1 DFQATT and CDR2 SNEGSKA (reference sequence). Unmatched junction bases numbered 8, after V lost 5 bases and J lost 5 bases. The CDR3 contains 14 residues. The DNA of the CDR3 is TGCAGTGCTGGACGGGGGGGCGTTGACAATGAGCAGTTCTTC. Protein product: CSAGRGGVDNEQFF.

This chain uses TRBV15 with TRBJ1-2; 10 bases are shared with TRBD1. The V gene end was trimmed by 5 bases and the J gene end by 6 bases; junction bases not matched to a gene: 9. The CDR3 extends over 15 amino acids. Germline lookup yields CDR1 LNHNV and CDR2 YYDKDF (reference sequence). The CDR3 DNA reads TGTGCCACCAGCTCATTGACGACAGGGGGCAATGGCTACACCTTC. It is translated as CATSSLTTGGNGYTF.

The chain carries TRBV10-2 and TRBJ2-7; D gene ambiguous. Looked up from germline, CDR1 is WSHSY and CDR2 is SAAADI. V lost 3 bases and J 1 base, leaving 7 bases between the germline ends. The CDR3 spans 13 residues. CDR3: CASSDGDSYEQYF. Written as DNA, the CDR3 is TGCGCCAGCAGTGATGGGGATTCCTACGAGCAGTACTTC.

This clonotype was picked up a small number of times. The rearrangement links TRBV10-1 to TRBJ2-7; 8 bases are shared with TRBD2. Germline CDR1 WNHNN, CDR2 SYGVQD (reference sequence). The V and J ends lost 10 bases and 4 bases, in that order; junction bases with no gene match: 12. This CDR3 is built from 14 residues. CDR3 protein: CATTPGGSIYEQYF. The DNA of the CDR3 is TGCGCCACCACTCCGGGGGGGTCGATATACGAGCAGTACTTC.

This clonotype was seen a few times. The V gene is TRBV7-6, the J gene TRBJ2-7; no clear D. V lost 2 bases and J 3 bases, leaving 5 bases between the germline ends. The CDR3 runs 12 residues. The germline gives CDR1 SGHVS, CDR2 FNYEAQ. The chain's CDR3 is CASSLIGYEQYF. Written as DNA, the CDR3 is TGTGCCAGCAGCTTAATAGGCTACGAGCAGTACTTC.

The genes are TRBV24-1 and TRBJ1-5, with a weak D call TRBD1 (6 bases). The CDR3 covers 13 residues. Germline CDR1 KGHDR, CDR2 SFDVKD. V was pared by 6 bases and J by 11 bases, with 16 bases between. The CDR3 DNA is TGTGCCACCAGTCCAGGGGCGGTAGAGACCCAGCATTTT. This translates into CATSPGAVETQHF.

Notes on this clonotype: Likely a read error: the CDR3 ends without its conserved phenylalanine or tryptophan. This chain joins TRBV2 and TRBJ2-5; possibly TRBD2 for D (7 bases). Germline V gene lookup returns CDR1 SNHLY and CDR2 FYNNEI. V lost 7 bases to trimming and J lost 5 bases, with 26 bases between them. The CDR3 has 17 residues. The CDR3 DNA sequence: TGTGCCAGCACTGTTCGGGGAGGGCGGGGGCGCAGGGAGACCCAGTACCTC. Its translation is CASTVRGGRGRRETQYL.

The V gene is TRBV9, the J gene TRBJ2-5; TRBD1 matches 7 bases. The ends lost 6 bases at V and 4 bases at J; junction bases unmatched: 6. Germline V gene data show CDR1 as SGDLS and CDR2 as YYNGEE. The CDR3 extends over 13 amino acids. CDR3 bases: TGTGCCAGCAAAAGTGCAGGGGGAGAGACCCAGTACTTC. This gives the protein CASKSAGGETQYF.